This TCR beta chain was retrieved from a study of technical replicates of blood from a handful of donors. The V gene's germline CDR1 is SGHTA and CDR2 FQGNSA. The CDR3 has 16 amino acids. The V and J ends lost 3 bases and 7 bases, in that order; junction bases with no gene match: 10. Produced via immunoSEQ multiplex PCR; TCRdb's table is partial and in-frame only. The sample includes 50,000 to 60,000 clones, around 92% of them seen just once. Sequencing was carried out using PBMCs. The chain couples TRBV7-2 to TRBJ2-1; 9 bases line up with TRBD1. The TCR originated in a human donor in good health. Some clones in this sample may be carry-over from other donors' samples. The CDR3, as DNA: TGTGCCAGCAGCTTTGGCGGGACAGGGAGGGTTAATGAGCAGTTCTTC. It codes for CASSFGGTGRVNEQFF.